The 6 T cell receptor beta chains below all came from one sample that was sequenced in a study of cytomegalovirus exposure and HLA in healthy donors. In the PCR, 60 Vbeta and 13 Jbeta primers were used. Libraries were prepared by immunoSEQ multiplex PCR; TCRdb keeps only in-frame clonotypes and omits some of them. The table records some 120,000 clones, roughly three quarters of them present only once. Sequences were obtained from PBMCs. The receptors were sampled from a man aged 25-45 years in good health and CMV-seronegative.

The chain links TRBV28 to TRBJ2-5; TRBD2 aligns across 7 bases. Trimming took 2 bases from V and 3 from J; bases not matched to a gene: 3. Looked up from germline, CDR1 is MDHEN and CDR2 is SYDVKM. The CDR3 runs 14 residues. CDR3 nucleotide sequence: TGTGCCAGCAGTTTAGGGGCGGGAGAAGAGACCCAGTACTTC. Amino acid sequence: CASSLGAGEETQYF.

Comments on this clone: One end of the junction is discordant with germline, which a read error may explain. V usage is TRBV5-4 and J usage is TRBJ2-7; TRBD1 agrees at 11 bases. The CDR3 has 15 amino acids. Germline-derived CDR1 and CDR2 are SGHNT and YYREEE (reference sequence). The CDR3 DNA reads TGTGCCAGCAGCCCACGGGACAGGGGGACTGGTATCGAGGACTTC. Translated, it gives CASSPRDRGTGIEDF.

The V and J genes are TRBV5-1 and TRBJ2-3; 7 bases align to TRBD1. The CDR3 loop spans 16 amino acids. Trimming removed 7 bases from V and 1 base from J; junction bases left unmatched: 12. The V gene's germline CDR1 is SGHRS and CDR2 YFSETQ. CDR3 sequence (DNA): TGCGCCAGCTCTGGGGACAGACCTACTGGCACAGATACGCAGTATTTT. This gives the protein CASSGDRPTGTDTQYF.

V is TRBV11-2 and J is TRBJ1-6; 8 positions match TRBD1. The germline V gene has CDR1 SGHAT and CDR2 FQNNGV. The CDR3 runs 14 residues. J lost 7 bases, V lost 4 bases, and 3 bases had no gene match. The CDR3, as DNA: TGTGCCAGCAGCTCGACAGGGGAAAATTCACCCCTCCACTTT. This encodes CASSSTGENSPLHF.

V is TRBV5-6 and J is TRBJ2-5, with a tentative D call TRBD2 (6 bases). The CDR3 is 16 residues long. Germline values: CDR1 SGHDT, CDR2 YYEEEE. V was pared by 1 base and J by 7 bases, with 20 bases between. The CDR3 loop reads CASSLISLSGEGTQYF. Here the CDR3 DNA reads TGTGCCAGCAGCTTGATAAGTCTGTCGGGGGAAGGGACCCAGTACTTC.

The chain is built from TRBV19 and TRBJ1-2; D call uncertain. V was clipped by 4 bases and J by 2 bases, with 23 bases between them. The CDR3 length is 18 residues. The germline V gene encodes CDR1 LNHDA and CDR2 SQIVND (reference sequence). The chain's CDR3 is CASSNQRGGAGINYGYTF. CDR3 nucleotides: TGTGCCAGTAGTAACCAGCGGGGAGGTGCAGGTATAAACTATGGCTACACCTTC.